The entry that follows covers one T cell receptor beta chain sequence. The sample holds a few counts of this clonotype. Its antigen target is currently unknown. Base quality data are lacking; no much larger clone is found one base away. V and J are truncated by 3 bases and 0 bases respectively, leaving an intervening sequence of 12 bases. The CDR3 runs 14 amino acids, cysteine and phenylalanine included. Just the 42-base CDR3 DNA is kept, in frame starting at base 1. Per the germline V gene (reference sequence), DFQATT is the CDR1 and SNEGSKA is the CDR2. This specimen belongs to a study of molecular identifiers for immune sequencing clone quantification (dated by TCRdb to the late 2010s). In the study overall: For a replicate experiment, RNA from approximately 20,000 or 100,000 naive CD8 T cells was divided into five aliquots, of which four were sequenced. This methods study used CD8 T cells to benchmark TCR RNA copy counting and molecular-identifier clustering-based TCR repertoire sequencing (MIDCIRS).

Libraries of naive CD8 T cells were built from anywhere between about 17,000 and 1,000,000 sorted cells, with 10%, 30% or 50% of the purified RNA used. Naive CD8 T cells were FACS-sorted as CD8+CD4-CCR7+CD45RA+ on a BD FACSAria II into RLT Plus buffer. To test detection sensitivity, Jurkat RNA equal to over nine TCR copies was added to samples of about 17,000-1,100,000 naive CD8 T cells. Enrichment of CD8 T cells was performed with RosetteSep CD8+ T Cell Enrichment Cocktail and Ficoll-Paque, after which ACK red cell lysis was carried out. The method behind the library was PCR. The sequencing machine was a NextSeq 500. Bulk TCR libraries were generated as previously described, with the TCR primers listed in Table S5 used. Total RNA was purified with the Qiagen AllPrep DNA/RNA kit. Before analysis, reads from multiple sequencing runs of the same library were pooled. In the authors' own workflow: Reads were retained only if an exact TCR constant sequence was present, and the retained reads were trimmed to 150 nt and grouped according to their 12-nt molecular barcodes. Within each barcode group, reads were sub-clustered at a 15% Levenshtein threshold, and quality-weighted consensus sequences were built per RNA molecule. Non-functional sequences were discarded, and so were lower-count sequences lying one edit away from another sequence. Based on fitting two negative binomial distributions, any barcode sub-cluster with under 20% of the maximum read count was discarded. Clones were called with MiXCR by TCRdb after fastp trimmed the public reads at Q25, and only in-frame beta chains were retained. Rows are combined by CDR3 protein, so each entry shows the most common genes and DNA. The V and J calls were not made by the authors but by TCRdb's processing. Counted in this sample were hundreds of thousands of distinct CDR3 sequences; about 25% of them appeared once. Of the sample, 0.78% falls within the top ten clones.

Study-level results and caveats: Naive libraries contained spiked-in Jurkat TCR RNA (approximately 10 copies' worth), which is not part of the donor repertoire. In CMV-specific effector cells, clones with more than 20 RNA copies contained over 97% of molecules, whereas in naive cells such clones contained under 1% of molecules. Spiked-in Jurkat TCR RNA equivalent to a single cell was reported to be detectable even among 850,000 to 1,000,000 naive CD8 T cells. The sizes of highly expanded clones could end up underestimated when identical TCR molecules share a barcode. When barcode sub-clustering was left out, chimeric consensus sequences inflated TCR diversity, with chimeras reaching as high as 47%. Around 2.8 recovered TCR RNA copies per cell were obtained by modeling, versus approximately 10 by digital PCR, implying a capture efficiency of about 30%.

This TCR was sampled from a human donor in good health. Some libraries in this study had Jurkat cell RNA spiked in. Source material: naive CD8+ T cells from blood, with Jurkat cell RNA spiked in. Reading the label with the study, this specimen's cell subset or site is: FACS-sorted CD8+CD4-CCR7+CD45RA+ naive T cells. The V and J segments used are TRBV20-1 and TRBJ2-7; the D gene could be either TRBD1 or TRBD2, each agreeing at 5 bases. The DNA is as follows: TGCAGTGCTAGGGGGACCCCAAGCTCCTACGAGCAGTACTTC. Its protein reads: CSARGTPSSYEQYF.